This T cell receptor (beta chain) was identified during a study of blood T cell repertoires in COVID-19. In the study overall: COVID-19 samples, acute and convalescent, were from the United States, Italy and Spain.

This clone was detected only once. Per germline, CDR1 SGHDT and CDR2 YYEEEE. The CDR3 totals 12 residues. The V gene end was trimmed by 0 bases and the J gene end by 14 bases; junction bases not matched to a gene: 6. As handled by the study authors: Reference gene primer amplification gave estimated nucleated cell counts. Using immunoSEQ multiplex PCR, the repertoire was profiled, and TCRdb retains in-frame clones only, with some absent. The V and J calls and clone size come from that table; D and trimming were worked out from the DNA. This sample has 150,000 to 200,000 clones; 65% to 90% occur once, and the top ten carry roughly 8.2%.

Sequencing input: peripheral blood. This TCR derives from a man in his sixties with acute or convalescent COVID-19. The chain has TRBV5-6 and TRBJ1-2, with 8 nucleotides matching TRBD1. As DNA, the CDR3 is TGTGCCAGCAGCTTGGGACAGGGGTTTAGTACCTTC. Translated: CASSLGQGFSTF. Complete variable domain (other parts from reference TRBV5-6 and TRBJ1-2): DAGVTQSPTHLIKTRGQQVTLRCSPKSGHDTVSWYQQALGQGPQFIFQYYEEEERQRGNFPDRFSGHQFPNYSSELNVNALLLGDSALYLCASSLGQGFSTFGSGTRLTVV.